This T cell receptor beta chain was recovered during a study of patients and donors after allogeneic stem cell transplantation. This clonotype appeared a single time. MiXCR, run by TCRdb on the RT-PCR reads, gives a single entry per CDR3 protein. The sample holds approximately 27,000 distinct CDR3 sequences, 8.1% seen once. V lost 6 bases and J 3 bases, leaving 5 bases between the germline ends. Germline V gene sequence: CDR1 SNHLY, CDR2 FYNNEI. The CDR3 is 11 amino acids. The TCR originated in a human donor who was either an allogeneic HSCT recipient or a stem cell or donor lymphocyte infusion donor (not recorded which). It is not recorded whose cells these are; they may come from a transplant donor. This sequence joins TRBV2 and TRBJ1-2, with D uncertain. Input material: blood, either unsorted or a sorted T cell fraction (not recorded which). The CDR3 sequence is CASSYDYGYTF. CDR3 sequence (DNA): TGTGCCAGCAGCTACGACTATGGCTACACCTTC.